At least ten counts were recorded for the clone carrying this TCR beta chain. The record originates from a study of identical twins. V gave up 0 bases and J gave up 3 bases, with 5 bases separating them. CDR1 and CDR2 from the germline V gene are GTSNPN and SVGIG (reference sequence). The CDR3 is 13 amino acids. TCRdb reanalysed the 5' RACE reads using MiXCR and keeps one entry per CDR3 protein. Of a few hundred thousand distinct CDR3 sequences listed, just under 9.5% were seen once; the top ten hold approximately 6.6%. This sample was shared with a second study, whose subject was yellow fever vaccine responses in identical twins.

Source material: CD8+ T cells sorted from blood. The TCR originated in a woman in her late teens or twenties in good health. The chain joins TRBV30 to TRBJ2-2; tentative D call: TRBD2 (5 bases). Here the CDR3 reads CAWSVGDTGELFF. DNA of the CDR3: TGTGCCTGGAGTGTCGGGGACACCGGGGAGCTGTTTTTT.